One sample yielded the 12 T cell receptor beta chains listed below, sequenced in a study of blood T cell repertoires in COVID-19. The protocol was immunoSEQ multiplex PCR, while the TCRdb copy is restricted to in-frame clones and leaves out a portion. The sample gives 380,000 or so clones, roughly nine tenths of which show up once; 1% to 1.5% is in the top ten. Source material: peripheral blood. The receptors come from a man aged 40-49 years with acute or convalescent COVID-19.

This clone was seen once. V gene TRBV19 combines with J gene TRBJ1-2; 7 bases line up with TRBD1. CDR1 LNHDA and CDR2 SQIVND come from the germline V gene (reference sequence). V lost 5 bases, J lost 2 bases, and 8 bases stayed unmatched. The CDR3 spans 15 residues. This CDR3 reads CASSPLRDRNYGYTF. In DNA, the CDR3 is TGTGCCAGTAGTCCTCTCCGGGACAGAAACTATGGCTACACCTTC. Complete variable domain (other parts from reference TRBV19 and TRBJ1-2): DGGITQSPKYLFRKEGQNVTLSCEQNLNHDAMYWYRQDPGQGLRLIYYSQIVNDFQKGDIAEGYSVSREKKESFPLTVTSAQKNPTAFYLCASSPLRDRNYGYTFGSGTRLTVV.

The CDR3 nucleotides are TGTGCCAGCAGCCCTCAGGGGGCAAGGGAAAAACTGTTTTTT. It translates to CASSPQGAREKLFF. This chain links TRBV7-2 with TRBJ1-4, with 8 bases fitting TRBD1. Germline V lookup: CDR1 SGHTA, CDR2 FQGNSA. J gave up 8 bases and V 5 bases, and 7 bases lay outside the gene matches. CDR3 length equals 14 residues.

The chain couples TRBV28 to TRBJ2-1; 9 nucleotides align to TRBD2. From germline, CDR1 is MDHEN and CDR2 SYDVKM. V lost 8 bases, J lost 4 bases, and 3 bases stayed unmatched. CDR3 length equals 13 residues. CDR3 loop: CASGLAIYNEQFF. The CDR3 coding sequence is TGTGCCAGCGGACTAGCGATTTACAATGAGCAGTTCTTC.

CDR3 in DNA: TGTGCCAGCAGCGGCGGGACAGACGGTCCCTACAATGAGCAGTTCTTC. Encoded protein: CASSGGTDGPYNEQFF. The chain uses TRBV9 and TRBJ2-1, with a possible D match to TRBD1 (7 bases). V was trimmed by 3 bases and J by 2 bases, leaving 15 bases between them. CDR3 length: 16 amino acids. Germline V gene lookup returns CDR1 SGDLS and CDR2 YYNGEE.

The genes are TRBV7-9 and TRBJ2-3, with D uncertain. V was pared by 2 bases and J by 0 bases, with 9 bases between. The CDR3 is 15 amino acids. Looked up from germline, CDR1 is SEHNR and CDR2 is FQNEAQ (reference sequence). The CDR3: CASSLSSSSTDTQYF. Here the CDR3 DNA reads TGTGCCAGCAGCTTATCTTCTTCTAGCACAGATACGCAGTATTTT.

V usage is TRBV27 and J usage is TRBJ2-7, with D tentatively TRBD2 (6 bases). The V and J ends lost 5 bases and 2 bases respectively, with 13 bases between them. The CDR3 covers 14 residues. CDR1 is MNHEY, CDR2 SMNVEV, per germline (reference sequence). CDR3 coding DNA: TGTGCCAGCAGTCCTCTAGCGTCCCCCTACGAGCAGTACTTC. It yields the protein CASSPLASPYEQYF.

This rearrangement joins TRBV6-5 to TRBJ1-1, with D unclear. CDR1 and CDR2 from the germline V gene are MNHEY and SVGAGI. The CDR3 has 15 amino acids. V was clipped by 0 bases and J by 0 bases, with 8 bases between them. The CDR3 here is CASSYSPVMNTEAFF. In nucleotides, the CDR3 is TGTGCCAGCAGTTACTCCCCGGTCATGAACACTGAAGCTTTCTTT.

This rearrangement joins TRBV5-8 to TRBJ1-5, with a tentative D call TRBD1 (6 bases). Germline V gene data show CDR1 as SGHTS and CDR2 as YDEGEE. With 4 bases removed from V and 8 bases from J, the gap between germline ends came to 19 bases. This CDR3 is built from 15 residues. In nucleotides, the CDR3 is TGTGCCAGCAGCCTAAACAGGGCTGGGGTCAAGCCCCAGCATTTT. It yields the protein CASSLNRAGVKPQHF.

The chain uses TRBV18 and TRBJ2-1; TRBD1 aligns across 9 bases. The CDR3 spans 17 residues. V trimming: 4 bases; J trimming: 3 bases; junction bases outside the gene matches: 10. CDR1 is KGHSH and CDR2 is LQKENI in the germline V gene. The CDR3 loop reads CASSRDAGTGIYNEQFF. The CDR3 DNA follows: TGTGCCAGCTCACGGGATGCTGGGACAGGGATCTACAATGAGCAGTTCTTC.

The V and J genes are TRBV11-3 and TRBJ2-2, with 10 positions matching TRBD2. Germline V lookup: CDR1 SGHNT, CDR2 YENEEA. This CDR3 has 17 residues. V shed 5 bases, J shed 9 bases, and the junction held 15 bases outside the gene matches. CDR3 amino acids: CASSLGAPSGRSRELFF. As DNA, the CDR3 is TGTGCCAGCAGCCTAGGGGCGCCTAGCGGGAGAAGCAGGGAGCTGTTTTTT. Together with reference TRBV11-3 and TRBJ2-2, the CDR3 gives the full variable domain: EAGVVQSPRYKIIEKKQPVAFWCNPISGHNTLYWYLQNLGQGPELLIRYENEEAVDDSQLPKDRFSAERLKGVDSTLKIQPAELGDSAVYLCASSLGAPSGRSRELFFGEGSRLTVL.

V is TRBV6-6 and J is TRBJ2-3; TRBD1 aligns across 9 bases. The CDR3 has 15 residues. Germline V gives CDR1 MNHNY, CDR2 SVGAGI (reference sequence). Trimming removed 0 bases from V and 7 bases from J; junction bases left unmatched: 5. For the CDR3, the DNA is TGTGCCAGCAGTTACTCGGGACAGGGCCCCAATACGCAGTATTTT. Translating gives CASSYSGQGPNTQYF.

This clone has only a few counts. The chain couples TRBV9 to TRBJ1-2; TRBD1 might be the D (5 bases). CDR1 is SGDLS and CDR2 is YYNGEE in the germline V gene. V lost 0 bases, J lost 4 bases, and 13 bases lay in between. The length of the CDR3 is 15 residues. In DNA form, the CDR3 reads TGTGCCAGCAGCGTAGGGGTAGGGGATGGCTATGGCTACACCTTC. Amino acids: CASSVGVGDGYGYTF.